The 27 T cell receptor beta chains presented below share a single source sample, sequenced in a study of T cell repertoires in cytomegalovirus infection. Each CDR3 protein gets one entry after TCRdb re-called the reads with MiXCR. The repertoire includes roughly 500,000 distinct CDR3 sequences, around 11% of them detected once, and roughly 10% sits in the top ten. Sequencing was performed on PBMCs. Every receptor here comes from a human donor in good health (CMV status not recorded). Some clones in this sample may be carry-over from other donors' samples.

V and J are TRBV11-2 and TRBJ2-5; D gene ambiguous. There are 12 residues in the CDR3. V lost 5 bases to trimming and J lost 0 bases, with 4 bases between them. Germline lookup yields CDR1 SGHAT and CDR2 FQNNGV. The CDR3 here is CASSIHQETQYF. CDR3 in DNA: TGTGCCAGCAGCATCCACCAAGAGACCCAGTACTTC. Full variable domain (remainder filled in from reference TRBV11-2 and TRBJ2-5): EAGVAQSPRYKIIEKRQSVAFWCNPISGHATLYWYQQILGQGPKLLIQFQNNGVVDDSQLPKDRFSAERLKGVDSTLKIQPAKLEDSAVYLCASSIHQETQYFGPGTRLLVL.

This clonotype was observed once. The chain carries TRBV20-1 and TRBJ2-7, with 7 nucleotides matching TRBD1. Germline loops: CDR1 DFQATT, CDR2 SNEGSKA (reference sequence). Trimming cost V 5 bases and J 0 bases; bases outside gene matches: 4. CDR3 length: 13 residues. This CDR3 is CSAWDRTSYEQYF. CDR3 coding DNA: TGCAGTGCTTGGGACAGAACCTCCTACGAGCAGTACTTC.

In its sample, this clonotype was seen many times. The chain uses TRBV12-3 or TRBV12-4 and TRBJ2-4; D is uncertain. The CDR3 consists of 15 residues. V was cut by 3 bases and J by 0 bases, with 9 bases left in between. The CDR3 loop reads CASSFNSLAKNIQYF. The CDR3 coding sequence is TGTGCCAGCAGTTTTAACTCCTTAGCCAAAAACATTCAGTACTTC.

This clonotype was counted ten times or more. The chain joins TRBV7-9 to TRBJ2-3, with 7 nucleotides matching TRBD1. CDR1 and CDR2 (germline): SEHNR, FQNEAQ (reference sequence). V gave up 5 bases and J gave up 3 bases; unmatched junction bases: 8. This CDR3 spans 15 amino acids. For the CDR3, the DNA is TGTGCCAGCAGCCCTGCGACAGGGAAGACAGATACGCAGTATTTT. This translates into CASSPATGKTDTQYF.

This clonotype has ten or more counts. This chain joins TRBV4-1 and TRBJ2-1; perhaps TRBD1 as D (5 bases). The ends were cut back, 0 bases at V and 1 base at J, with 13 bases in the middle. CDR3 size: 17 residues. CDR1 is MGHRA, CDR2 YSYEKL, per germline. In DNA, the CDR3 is TGCGCCAGCAGCCAAGATGTTAGGGGTTCGTCCTACAATGAGCAGTTCTTC. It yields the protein CASSQDVRGSSYNEQFF.

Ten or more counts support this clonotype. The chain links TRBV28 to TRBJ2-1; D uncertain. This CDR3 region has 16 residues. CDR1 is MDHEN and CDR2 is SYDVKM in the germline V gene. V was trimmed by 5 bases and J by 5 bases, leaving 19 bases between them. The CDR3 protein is CASSGWPRTPDNEQFF. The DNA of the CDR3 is TGTGCCAGCAGTGGGTGGCCCAGGACGCCTGACAATGAGCAGTTCTTC.

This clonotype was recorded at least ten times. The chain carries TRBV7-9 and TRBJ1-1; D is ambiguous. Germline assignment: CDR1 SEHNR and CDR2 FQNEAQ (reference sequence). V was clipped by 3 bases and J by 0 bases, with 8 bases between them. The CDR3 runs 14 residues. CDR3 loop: CASSLFTVNTEAFF. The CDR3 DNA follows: TGTGCCAGCAGCTTGTTTACGGTGAACACTGAAGCTTTCTTT.

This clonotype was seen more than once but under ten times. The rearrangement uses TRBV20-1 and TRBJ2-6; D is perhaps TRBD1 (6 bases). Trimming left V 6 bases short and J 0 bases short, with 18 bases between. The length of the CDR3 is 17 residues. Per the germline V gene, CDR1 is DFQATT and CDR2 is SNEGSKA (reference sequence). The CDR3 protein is CSAVADSASSGANVLTF. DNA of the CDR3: TGCAGTGCGGTGGCGGACAGCGCTAGCTCTGGGGCCAACGTCCTGACTTTC.

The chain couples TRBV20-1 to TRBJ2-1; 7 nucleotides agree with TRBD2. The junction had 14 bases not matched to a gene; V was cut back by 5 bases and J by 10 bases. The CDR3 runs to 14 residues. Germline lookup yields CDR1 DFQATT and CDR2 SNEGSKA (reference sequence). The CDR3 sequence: CSALAASGGEEQFF. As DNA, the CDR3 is TGCAGTGCTCTCGCGGCTAGCGGAGGGGAGGAGCAGTTCTTC.

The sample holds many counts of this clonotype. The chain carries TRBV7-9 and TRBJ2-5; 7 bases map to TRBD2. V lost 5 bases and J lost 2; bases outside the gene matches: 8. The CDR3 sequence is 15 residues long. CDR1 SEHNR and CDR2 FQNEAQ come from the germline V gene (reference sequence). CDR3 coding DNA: TGTGCCAGCAGCCCTACCACGGGGGGACAAGAGACCCAGTACTTC. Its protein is CASSPTTGGQETQYF.

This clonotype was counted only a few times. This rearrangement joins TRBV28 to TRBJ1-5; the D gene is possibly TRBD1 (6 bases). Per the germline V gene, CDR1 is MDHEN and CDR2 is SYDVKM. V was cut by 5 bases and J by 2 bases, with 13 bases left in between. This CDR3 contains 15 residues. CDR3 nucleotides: TGTGCCAGCAGTACGGGGGGCGCGGGCAATCAGCCCCAGCATTTT. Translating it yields CASSTGGAGNQPQHF.

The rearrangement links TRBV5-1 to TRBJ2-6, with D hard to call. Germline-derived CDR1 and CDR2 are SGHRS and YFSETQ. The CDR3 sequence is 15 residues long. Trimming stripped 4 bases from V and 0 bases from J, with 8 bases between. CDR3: CASSGGNSGANVLTF. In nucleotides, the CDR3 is TGCGCCAGCAGCGGCGGAAACTCTGGGGCCAACGTCCTGACTTTC.

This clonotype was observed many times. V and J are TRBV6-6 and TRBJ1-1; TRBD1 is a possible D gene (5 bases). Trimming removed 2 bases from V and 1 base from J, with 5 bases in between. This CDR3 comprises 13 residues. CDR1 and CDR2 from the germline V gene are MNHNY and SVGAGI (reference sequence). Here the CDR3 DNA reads TGTGCCAGCAGTTACGGACAGAACACTGAAGCTTTCTTT. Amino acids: CASSYGQNTEAFF.

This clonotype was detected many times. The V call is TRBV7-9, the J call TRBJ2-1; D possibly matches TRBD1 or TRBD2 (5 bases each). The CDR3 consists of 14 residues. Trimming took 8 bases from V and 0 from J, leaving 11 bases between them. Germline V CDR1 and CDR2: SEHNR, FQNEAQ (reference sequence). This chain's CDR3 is CASFNGGSYNEQFF. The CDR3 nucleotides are TGTGCCAGCTTCAATGGGGGCTCCTACAATGAGCAGTTCTTC. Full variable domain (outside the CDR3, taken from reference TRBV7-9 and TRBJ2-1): DTGVSQNPRHKITKRGQNVTFRCDPISEHNRLYWYRQTLGQGPEFLTYFQNEAQLEKSRLLSDRFSAERPKGSFSTLEIQRTEQGDSAMYLCASFNGGSYNEQFFGPGTRLTVL.

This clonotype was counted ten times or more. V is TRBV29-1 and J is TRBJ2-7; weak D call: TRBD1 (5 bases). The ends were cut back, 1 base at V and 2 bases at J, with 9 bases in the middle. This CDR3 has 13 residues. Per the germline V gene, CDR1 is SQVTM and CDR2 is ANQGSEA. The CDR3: CSVEVDRPYEQYF. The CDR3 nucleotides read TGCAGCGTTGAAGTAGACAGACCCTACGAGCAGTACTTC.

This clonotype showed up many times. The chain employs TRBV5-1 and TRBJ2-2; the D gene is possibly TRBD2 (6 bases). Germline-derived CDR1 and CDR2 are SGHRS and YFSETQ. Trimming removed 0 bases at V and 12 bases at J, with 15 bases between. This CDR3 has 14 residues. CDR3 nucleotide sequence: TGCGCCAGCAGCTTGGGGAGCGGACGGGAGAAGCTGTTTTTT. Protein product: CASSLGSGREKLFF.

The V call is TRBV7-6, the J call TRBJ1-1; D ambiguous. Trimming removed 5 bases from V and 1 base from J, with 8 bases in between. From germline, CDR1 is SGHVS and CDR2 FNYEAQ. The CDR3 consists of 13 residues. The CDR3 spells CASSVEKNTEAFF. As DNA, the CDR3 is TGTGCCAGCAGCGTGGAGAAGAACACTGAAGCTTTCTTT.

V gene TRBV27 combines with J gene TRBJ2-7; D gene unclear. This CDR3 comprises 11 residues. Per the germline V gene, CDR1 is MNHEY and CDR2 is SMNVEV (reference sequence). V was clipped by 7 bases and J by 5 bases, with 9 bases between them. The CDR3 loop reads CASMSTHEQYF. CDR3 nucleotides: TGTGCCAGCATGTCAACCCACGAGCAGTACTTC.

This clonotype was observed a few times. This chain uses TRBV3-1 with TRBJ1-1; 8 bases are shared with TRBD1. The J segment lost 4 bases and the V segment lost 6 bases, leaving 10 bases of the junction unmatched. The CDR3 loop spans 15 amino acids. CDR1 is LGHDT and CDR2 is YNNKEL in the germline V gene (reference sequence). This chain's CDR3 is CASRNSGGRGTEAFF. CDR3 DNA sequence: TGTGCCAGCAGGAACTCAGGGGGCCGAGGCACTGAAGCTTTCTTT. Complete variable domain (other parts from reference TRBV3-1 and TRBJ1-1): DTAVSQTPKYLVTQMGNDKSIKCEQNLGHDTMYWYKQDSKKFLKIMFSYNNKELIINETVPNRFSPKSPDKAHLNLHINSLELGDSAVYFCASRNSGGRGTEAFFGQGTRLTVV.

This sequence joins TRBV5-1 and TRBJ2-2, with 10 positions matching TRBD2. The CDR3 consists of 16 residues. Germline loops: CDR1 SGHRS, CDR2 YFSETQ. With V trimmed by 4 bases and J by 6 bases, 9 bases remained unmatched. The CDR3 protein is CASSLSAGGPSGELFF. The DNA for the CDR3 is TGCGCCAGCAGCCTATCAGCGGGAGGGCCCTCCGGGGAGCTGTTTTTT.

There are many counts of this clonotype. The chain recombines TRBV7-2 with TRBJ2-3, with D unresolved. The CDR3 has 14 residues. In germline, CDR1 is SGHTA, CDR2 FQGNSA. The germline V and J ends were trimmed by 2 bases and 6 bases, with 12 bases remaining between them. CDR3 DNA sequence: TGTGCCAGCAGCTTAAATCCAACCGGGGATACGCAGTATTTT. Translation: CASSLNPTGDTQYF.

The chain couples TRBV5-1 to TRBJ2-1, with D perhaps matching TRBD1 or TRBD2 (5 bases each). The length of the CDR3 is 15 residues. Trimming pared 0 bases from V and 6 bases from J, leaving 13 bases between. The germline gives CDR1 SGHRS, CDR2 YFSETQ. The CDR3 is CASSLVGAVINEQFF. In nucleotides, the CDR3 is TGCGCCAGCAGCTTGGTCGGGGCGGTAATCAATGAGCAGTTCTTC.

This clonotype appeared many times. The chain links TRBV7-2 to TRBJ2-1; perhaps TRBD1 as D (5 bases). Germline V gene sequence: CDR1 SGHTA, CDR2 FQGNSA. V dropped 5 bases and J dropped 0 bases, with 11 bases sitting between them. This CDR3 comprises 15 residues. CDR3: CASSADDSSYNEQFF. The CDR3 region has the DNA TGTGCCAGCAGCGCGGACGACAGCTCCTACAATGAGCAGTTCTTC.

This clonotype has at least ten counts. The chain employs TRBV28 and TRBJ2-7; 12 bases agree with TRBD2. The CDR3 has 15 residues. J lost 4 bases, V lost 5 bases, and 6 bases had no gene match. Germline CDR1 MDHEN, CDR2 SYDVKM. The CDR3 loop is CASSALAGGGYEQYF. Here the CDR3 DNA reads TGTGCCAGCAGTGCACTAGCGGGAGGAGGATACGAGCAGTACTTC.

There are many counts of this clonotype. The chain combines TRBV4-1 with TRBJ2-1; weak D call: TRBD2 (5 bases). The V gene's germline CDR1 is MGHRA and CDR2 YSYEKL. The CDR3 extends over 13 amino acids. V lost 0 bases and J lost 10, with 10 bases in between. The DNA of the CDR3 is TGCGCCAGCAGCCAAGATGGGAGCTTCGAGCAGTTCTTC. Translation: CASSQDGSFEQFF.

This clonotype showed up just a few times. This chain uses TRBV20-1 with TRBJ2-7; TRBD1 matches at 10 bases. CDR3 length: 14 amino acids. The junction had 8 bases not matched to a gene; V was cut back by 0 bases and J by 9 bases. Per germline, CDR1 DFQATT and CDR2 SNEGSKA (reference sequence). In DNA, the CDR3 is TGCAGTGCTAGAGATCGGGACAGGGGTAGAGTGCAGTACTTC. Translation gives CSARDRDRGRVQYF.

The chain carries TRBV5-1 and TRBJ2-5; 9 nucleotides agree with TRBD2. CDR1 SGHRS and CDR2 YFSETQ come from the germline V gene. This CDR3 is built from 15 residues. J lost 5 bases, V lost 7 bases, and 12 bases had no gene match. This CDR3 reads CASDKNLAGAETQYF. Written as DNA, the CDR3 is TGCGCCAGCGATAAAAATTTAGCGGGGGCTGAGACCCAGTACTTC.